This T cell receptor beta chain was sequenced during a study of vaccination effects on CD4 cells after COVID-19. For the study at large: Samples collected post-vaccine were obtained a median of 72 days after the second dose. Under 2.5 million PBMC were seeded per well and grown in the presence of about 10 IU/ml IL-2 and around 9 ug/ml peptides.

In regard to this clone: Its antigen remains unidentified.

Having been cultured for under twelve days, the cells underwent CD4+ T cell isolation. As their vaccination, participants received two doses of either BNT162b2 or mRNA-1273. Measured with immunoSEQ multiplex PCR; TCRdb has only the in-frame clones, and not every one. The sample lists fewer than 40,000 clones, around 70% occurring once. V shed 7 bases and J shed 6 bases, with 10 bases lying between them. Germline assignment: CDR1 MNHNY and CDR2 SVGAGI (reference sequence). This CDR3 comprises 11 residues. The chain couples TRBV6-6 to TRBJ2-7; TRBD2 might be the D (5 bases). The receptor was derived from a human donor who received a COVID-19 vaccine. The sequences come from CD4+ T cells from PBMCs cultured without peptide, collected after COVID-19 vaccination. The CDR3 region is CASKVALEQYF. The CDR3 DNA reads TGTGCCAGCAAAGTAGCGCTCGAGCAGTACTTC.